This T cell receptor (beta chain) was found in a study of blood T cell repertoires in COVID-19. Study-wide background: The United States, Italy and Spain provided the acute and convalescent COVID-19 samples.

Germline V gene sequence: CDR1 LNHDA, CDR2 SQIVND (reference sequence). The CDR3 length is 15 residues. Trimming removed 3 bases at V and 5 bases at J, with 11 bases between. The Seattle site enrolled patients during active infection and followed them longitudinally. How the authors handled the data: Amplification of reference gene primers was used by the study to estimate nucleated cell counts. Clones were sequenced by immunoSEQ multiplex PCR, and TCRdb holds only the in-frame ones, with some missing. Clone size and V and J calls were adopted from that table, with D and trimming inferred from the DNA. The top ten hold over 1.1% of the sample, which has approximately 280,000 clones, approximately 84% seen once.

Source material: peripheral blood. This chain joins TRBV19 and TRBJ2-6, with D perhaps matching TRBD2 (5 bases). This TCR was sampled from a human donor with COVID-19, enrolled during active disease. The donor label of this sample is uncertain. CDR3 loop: CASSMRDGRANVLTF. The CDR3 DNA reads TGTGCCAGTAGTATGAGGGATGGGAGGGCCAACGTCCTGACTTTC.